This is a list of T cell receptor beta chains from one sample in a study of blood T cell repertoires in COVID-19. TCRdb's table, derived via immunoSEQ multiplex PCR, lists solely in-frame clones and lacks some. The top ten clones hold 6% to 7% of a sample with approximately 280,000 clones, about 83% of them seen once. The sequencing sample was made of PBMCs or T cells enriched from blood (not recorded which). The receptors derive from a woman aged 40 to 49 who had recovered from COVID-19. Both conserved end residues are trimmed from each CDR3. Fields, in order: V gene, clone size, J gene, CDR3 protein. Expanded clones get a size class; other rows say once, few or many, or leave the size out.

v_call: TRBV11-3; clone_size: NA; j_call: TRBJ2-2; cdr3_aa: ASSSGQWAGELF
v_call: TRBV30; clone_size: NA; j_call: TRBJ1-4; cdr3_aa: AWSVQGKANEKLF
v_call: TRBV28; clone_size: NA; j_call: TRBJ1-1; cdr3_aa: ASTLDRVGTEAF
v_call: TRBV7-9; clone_size: NA; j_call: TRBJ2-7; cdr3_aa: ASSKGGREQY
v_call: TRBV7-9; clone_size: NA; j_call: TRBJ2-1; cdr3_aa: ASSVSSGKGANEQF
v_call: TRBV5-4; clone_size: NA; j_call: TRBJ2-1; cdr3_aa: ASSFELAEPDNEQF
v_call: TRBV7-3; clone_size: NA; j_call: TRBJ2-3; cdr3_aa: ASSLTSFGGRAQDTQY
v_call: TRBV5-1; clone_size: NA; j_call: TRBJ2-5; cdr3_aa: ASSLVVGGLETQY
v_call: TRBV7-6; clone_size: few; j_call: TRBJ1-5; cdr3_aa: ASSLEAGVYQPQH
v_call: TRBV6-1; clone_size: NA; j_call: TRBJ2-5; cdr3_aa: ASSEAHLAGGREETQY
v_call: TRBV9; clone_size: many; j_call: TRBJ2-3; cdr3_aa: ASSAAGTGADTQY
v_call: TRBV24-1; clone_size: NA; j_call: TRBJ2-1; cdr3_aa: ATSIAGEGYEQF
v_call: TRBV6-5; clone_size: many; j_call: TRBJ1-3; cdr3_aa: ASSGQGSGNTIY
v_call: TRBV2; clone_size: NA; j_call: TRBJ1-4; cdr3_aa: ASIGQGNEKLF
v_call: TRBV9; clone_size: NA; j_call: TRBJ2-3; cdr3_aa: ASSVDLSTDTQY
v_call: TRBV19; clone_size: NA; j_call: TRBJ2-2; cdr3_aa: ASSVTGANTGELF
v_call: TRBV18; clone_size: NA; j_call: TRBJ2-3; cdr3_aa: ASSPRTSGMSTDTQY
v_call: TRBV19; clone_size: NA; j_call: TRBJ2-1; cdr3_aa: ASSTARTHRDVNEQF
v_call: TRBV4-2; clone_size: NA; j_call: TRBJ2-1; cdr3_aa: ASSQEFGVVAGEQF
v_call: TRBV19; clone_size: NA; j_call: TRBJ2-5; cdr3_aa: ASSMGPDRVGETQY
v_call: TRBV2; clone_size: NA; j_call: TRBJ1-1; cdr3_aa: ASSEWGQGNTEAF
v_call: TRBV30; clone_size: NA; j_call: TRBJ1-3; cdr3_aa: AWSRGLISNTIY
v_call: TRBV6-2/TRBV6-3; clone_size: NA; j_call: TRBJ1-4; cdr3_aa: ASTPEDATNEKLF
v_call: TRBV9; clone_size: NA; j_call: TRBJ1-1; cdr3_aa: ASSVGEGVTEAF
v_call: TRBV3-1/TRBV3-2; clone_size: NA; j_call: TRBJ2-1; cdr3_aa: ASSVRGSNEQF
v_call: TRBV18; clone_size: NA; j_call: TRBJ1-1; cdr3_aa: ASSRQDLNTEAF
v_call: TRBV6-2/TRBV6-3; clone_size: NA; j_call: TRBJ2-7; cdr3_aa: ASSWTSGYEQY
v_call: TRBV15; clone_size: NA; j_call: TRBJ2-5; cdr3_aa: ATSSGSGLAGEAGETQY
v_call: TRBV6-6; clone_size: NA; j_call: TRBJ2-7; cdr3_aa: ASRTLASQYGEQY